This T cell receptor beta chain is from a study of T cell responses to AZD1222 COVID-19 vaccine. Study-wide findings and caveats: In the spike-specific TCR repertoire, nearly half reportedly target unmutated variant regions. Clonal diversity may have been underestimated in mostly white British donors.

CDR3 length equals 15 residues. Germline loops: CDR1 LNHDA, CDR2 SQIVND (reference sequence). V lost 3 bases and J lost 2, with 11 bases in between. To note about this clone: What it recognizes is unknown.

Repertoires were generated with immunoSEQ multiplex PCR, while TCRdb's copy carries only in-frame clones and drops some. This sample has approximately 79,000 clones, with about four fifths found just once. Second-dose recipients at about 4 or about 12 weeks were treated as one pooled group. This TCR was sampled from an adult who received the AZD1222 COVID-19 vaccine. V gene TRBV19 combines with J gene TRBJ2-1; no reliable D call. Sequencing used peripheral blood, obtained 28 days after the second AZD1222 dose. The CDR3 loop reads CASSINQVPYNEQFF. DNA of the CDR3: TGTGCCAGTAGTATTAACCAGGTACCCTACAATGAGCAGTTCTTC.